Below are 8 T cell receptor beta chains sequenced from a single sample in a study of T-cell memory formation after mild COVID-19. TCRdb re-analysed the 5' RACE reads in MiXCR, keeping a single row per CDR3 protein. This sample carries roughly 500,000 distinct CDR3 sequences, roughly 20% of them seen once, and the ten largest clones take 12%. The sample comprised PBMCs or a T cell subset sorted from them (not recorded which). These receptors were taken from an adult woman who had mild COVID-19 (a few samples of this study predate the infection). Cell type and time point are not known.

This clonotype was observed a few times. The V call is TRBV25-1, the J call TRBJ1-1; 9 bases are a match to TRBD1. There are 18 residues in the CDR3. In germline, CDR1 is MGHDK, CDR2 SYGVNS. Trimming cost V 2 bases and J 1 base; bases outside gene matches: 11. CDR3 DNA sequence: TGTGCCAGCAGTGAAATGTGGGTGACAGGGGGTACGAACACTGAAGCTTTCTTT. Amino acid sequence: CASSEMWVTGGTNTEAFF.

There are a few counts of this clonotype. The V call is TRBV5-1, the J call TRBJ1-1; D possibly corresponds to TRBD1 (5 bases). This CDR3 has 15 residues. V was trimmed by 0 bases and J by 4 bases, leaving 13 bases between them. Germline CDR1 reads SGHRS; CDR2 reads YFSETQ. The CDR3 coding sequence is TGCGCCAGCAGCTTGGCGGGACCTCCGGGCACTGAAGCTTTCTTT. This sequence encodes CASSLAGPPGTEAFF.

The DNA of the CDR3 is TGCGCCAGCAGCCAAGGGTCACTAGCGGGAGGGCCCGGAGAGACCCAGTACTTC. It is translated as CASSQGSLAGGPGETQYF. The gene calls are TRBV4-3 and TRBJ2-5; 13 bases agree with TRBD2. Germline CDR1 and CDR2: LGHNA and YSLEER. J was trimmed by 4 bases and V by 1 base; bases with no gene match: 9. The CDR3 has 18 amino acids.

The chain has TRBV12-3 or TRBV12-4 and TRBJ2-7; D assignment may be TRBD1 or TRBD2 (7 bases each). This CDR3 is built from 14 residues. V gave up 1 base and J gave up 6 bases, with 13 bases separating them. Here the CDR3 DNA reads TGTGCCAGCAGTTTAGTGGGCAGGGGGGGCGAGCAGTACTTC. Translated: CASSLVGRGGEQYF.

This clonotype was seen a handful of times. The chain has TRBV11-3 and TRBJ2-1; TRBD1 might be the D (5 bases). The V and J ends lost 0 bases and 7 bases respectively, with 7 bases between them. CDR3 size: 13 residues. CDR1 is SGHNT, CDR2 YENEEA, per germline. The CDR3 reads CASSLERTNEQFF. The CDR3 DNA reads TGTGCCAGCAGCTTAGAGCGGACAAATGAGCAGTTCTTC.

J is TRBJ1-2 and V is TRBV6-2 or TRBV6-3; 7 bases are a match to TRBD1. This CDR3 has 18 amino acids. Per germline, CDR1 MNHEY and CDR2 SVGEGT. V trimming: 5 bases; J trimming: 5 bases; junction bases outside the gene matches: 20. CDR3 bases: TGTGCCAGCAGTCTCCAAGGGGGCGTGGGGCATCGGAAATATGGCTACACCTTC. The encoded protein is CASSLQGGVGHRKYGYTF.

The V gene is TRBV19, the J gene TRBJ2-5; TRBD2 agrees at 8 bases. Germline V lookup: CDR1 LNHDA, CDR2 SQIVND (reference sequence). The CDR3 totals 15 residues. V lost 4 bases to trimming and J lost 4 bases; unmatched junction nucleotides: 8. The CDR3 DNA reads as TGTGCCAGTAGTACTCTGACTAGCGTGGGAGAGACCCAGTACTTC. Translated: CASSTLTSVGETQYF.

This clonotype has a handful of counts. This chain links TRBV25-1 with TRBJ2-3; TRBD2 agrees at 7 bases. Germline V CDR1 and CDR2: MGHDK, SYGVNS. V lost 6 bases to trimming and J lost 2 bases; unmatched junction nucleotides: 14. CDR3 length: 17 amino acids. The CDR3 is CASSPQGRGSPTDTQYF. In nucleotides, the CDR3 is TGTGCCAGCAGCCCCCAAGGACGCGGGAGTCCCACAGATACGCAGTATTTT. The full variable domain, in which reference TRBV25-1 and TRBJ2-3 provide the parts outside the CDR3, is EADIYQTPRYLVIGTGKKITLECSQTMGHDKMYWYQQDPGMELHLIHYSYGVNSTEKGDLSSESTVSRIRTEHFPLTLESARPSHTSQYLCASSPQGRGSPTDTQYFGPGTRLTVL.